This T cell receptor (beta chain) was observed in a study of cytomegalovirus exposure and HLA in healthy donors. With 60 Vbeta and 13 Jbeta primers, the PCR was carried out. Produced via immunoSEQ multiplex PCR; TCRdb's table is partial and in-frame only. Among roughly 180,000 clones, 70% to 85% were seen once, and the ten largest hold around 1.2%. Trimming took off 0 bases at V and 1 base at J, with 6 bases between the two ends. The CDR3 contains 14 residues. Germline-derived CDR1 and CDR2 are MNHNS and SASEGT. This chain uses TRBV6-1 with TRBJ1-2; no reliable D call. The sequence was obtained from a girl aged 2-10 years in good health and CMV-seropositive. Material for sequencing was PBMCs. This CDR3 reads CASSEAGSNYGYTF. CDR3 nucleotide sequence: TGTGCCAGCAGTGAAGCTGGTAGTAACTATGGCTACACCTTC.